The clone carrying this T cell receptor (beta chain) occurred a few times. What it binds is unknown. This sample was included in a study of blood T cells in healthy people across ages. General observations from the study: Compared with aged donors, long-lived donors showed fewer expanded clones, suggesting selection. Donor CMV status, an unknown factor, possibly confounded changes in expanded clonotypes.

The V end was cut by 3 bases, the J end by 5 bases, with 12 bases between. The germline V gene encodes CDR1 SGHAT and CDR2 FQDESV (reference sequence). CDR3 length: 14 residues. Through a sample-barcoded 5' primer and a J-beta primer mix, a second PCR was run for roughly 6 to 11 cycles. Using its own MiXCR run on the 5' RACE reads, TCRdb lists one record per CDR3 protein. The sample holds about 1,500,000 distinct CDR3 sequences, about 28% seen once. The chain recombines TRBV11-1 with TRBJ2-3; D gene unclear. The sample consisted of blood. This receptor was obtained from a woman aged 25 to 39 in good health. CDR3 loop: CASSFDQMVDTQYF. The CDR3 coding sequence is TGTGCCAGCAGCTTCGACCAGATGGTAGATACGCAGTATTTT. Together with reference TRBV11-1 and TRBJ2-3, the CDR3 gives the full variable domain: EAEVAQSPRYKITEKSQAVAFWCDPISGHATLYWYRQILGQGPELLVQFQDESVVDDSQLPKDRFSAERLKGVDSTLKIQPAELGDSAMYLCASSFDQMVDTQYFGPGTRLTVL.